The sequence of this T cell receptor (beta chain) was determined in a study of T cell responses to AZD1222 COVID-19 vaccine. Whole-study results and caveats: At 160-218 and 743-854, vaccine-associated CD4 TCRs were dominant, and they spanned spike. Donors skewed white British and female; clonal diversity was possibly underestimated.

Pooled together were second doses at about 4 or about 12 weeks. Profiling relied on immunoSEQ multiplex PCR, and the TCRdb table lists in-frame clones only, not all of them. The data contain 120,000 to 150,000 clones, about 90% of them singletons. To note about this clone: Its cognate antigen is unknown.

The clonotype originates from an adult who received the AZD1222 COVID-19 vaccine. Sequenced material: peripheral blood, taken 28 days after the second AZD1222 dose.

In DNA, the CDR3 is TGTGCCAGCAGCCCATTCACTAGCGGGACGAGCAATGAGCAGTTCTTC. Translation gives CASSPFTSGTSNEQFF. The chain recombines TRBV7-9 with TRBJ2-1; 10 bases align to TRBD2. This CDR3 has 16 amino acids. The ends lost 5 bases at V and 6 bases at J; junction bases unmatched: 10. Per the germline V gene, CDR1 is SEHNR and CDR2 is FQNEAQ (reference sequence).